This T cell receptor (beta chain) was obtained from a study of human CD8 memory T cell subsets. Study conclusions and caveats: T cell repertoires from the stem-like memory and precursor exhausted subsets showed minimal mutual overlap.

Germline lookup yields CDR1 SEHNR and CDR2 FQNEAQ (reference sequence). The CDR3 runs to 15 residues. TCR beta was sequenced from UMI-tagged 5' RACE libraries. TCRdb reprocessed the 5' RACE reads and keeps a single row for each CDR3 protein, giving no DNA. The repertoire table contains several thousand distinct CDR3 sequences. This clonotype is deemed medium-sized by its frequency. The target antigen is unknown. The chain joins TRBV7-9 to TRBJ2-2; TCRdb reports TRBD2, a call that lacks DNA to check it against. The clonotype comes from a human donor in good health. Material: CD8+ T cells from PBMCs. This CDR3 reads CASSWSGRNTGELFF.